This passage covers 21 T cell receptor beta chains from one sample sequenced in a study of OX40 agonist ivuxolimab in advanced cancers. Sequencing was performed with immunoSEQ multiplex PCR; in TCRdb, only in-frame clones are kept and a portion is missing. The data contain about 87,000 clones, just under 90% of them seen just once; the ten biggest clones take up 1.5% to 2%. This specimen consisted of CD4+ or CD8+ T cells sorted from blood, obtained in a trial of the OX40 agonist ivuxolimab. These receptors were obtained from an adult with an advanced solid tumor such as melanoma, head and neck, liver or kidney cancer.

The chain uses TRBV29-1 and TRBJ1-1; 7 nucleotides match TRBD1. V was clipped by 6 bases and J by 1 base; unmatched bases: 8. From germline, CDR1 is SQVTM and CDR2 ANQGSEA. There are 14 residues in the CDR3. The CDR3, as DNA: TGCAGCGTCTACAGGGGATCGACGAACACTGAAGCTTTCTTT. Translated, it gives CSVYRGSTNTEAFF.

The chain is built from TRBV19 and TRBJ2-7; 9 nucleotides align to TRBD1. V lost 3 bases, J lost 2 bases, and 2 bases stayed unmatched. This CDR3 spans 14 amino acids. Germline assignment: CDR1 LNHDA and CDR2 SQIVND (reference sequence). CDR3 in amino acids: CASSMGQGPYEQYF. As DNA, the CDR3 is TGTGCCAGTAGTATGGGACAGGGCCCCTACGAGCAGTACTTC.

A few counts support this clone. The rearrangement joins TRBV4-1 to TRBJ2-3; D gene unclear. Germline CDR1 reads MGHRA; CDR2 reads YSYEKL. This CDR3 has 14 residues. Trimming pared 0 bases from V and 1 base from J, leaving 5 bases between. CDR3 protein: CASSQDRGTDTQYF. In DNA form, the CDR3 reads TGCGCCAGCAGCCAAGATCGGGGCACAGATACGCAGTATTTT.

This chain joins TRBV7-2 and TRBJ2-1; D gene uncertain. The CDR3 has 13 residues. V was shortened by 8 bases and J by 6 bases, with 14 bases between the two germline ends. CDR1 SGHTA and CDR2 FQGNSA come from the germline V gene. CDR3 sequence reads: CASFNLLGNEQFF. The CDR3 DNA reads as TGTGCCAGCTTCAACTTATTAGGCAATGAGCAGTTCTTC.

This clone was found once. This chain uses TRBV5-4 with TRBJ2-7; 11 positions match TRBD2. This CDR3 has 15 amino acids. V gave up 4 bases and J gave up 2 bases; unmatched junction bases: 5. CDR1 is SGHNT, CDR2 YYREEE, per germline (reference sequence). DNA of the CDR3: TGTGCCAGCAGCATTAGCGGGAGGGCGCCCTACGAGCAGTACTTC. Its translation: CASSISGRAPYEQYF.

The V call is TRBV27, the J call TRBJ2-2; TRBD2 matches 7 bases. Trimming cost V 5 bases and J 3 bases; bases outside gene matches: 12. The V gene's germline CDR1 is MNHEY and CDR2 SMNVEV (reference sequence). This CDR3 spans 17 amino acids. The CDR3 loop is CASSPQERDGDTGELFF. The DNA of the CDR3 is TGTGCCAGCAGTCCACAGGAGCGGGACGGGGACACCGGGGAGCTGTTTTTT.

This rearrangement joins TRBV18 to TRBJ2-3; 7 bases agree with TRBD2. Germline V gene data show CDR1 as KGHSH and CDR2 as LQKENI. This CDR3 contains 17 residues. With 3 bases clipped from V and 0 bases from J, the junction kept 9 bases outside the gene matches. The CDR3 protein is CASSPSDGRGSTDTQYF. The CDR3 DNA sequence: TGTGCCAGCTCACCTTCCGACGGGCGGGGGAGCACAGATACGCAGTATTTT.

The chain links TRBV5-4 to TRBJ2-7; 9 bases are shared with TRBD2. This CDR3 is 14 amino acids long. The J segment lost 3 bases and the V segment lost 3 bases, leaving 4 bases of the junction unmatched. Looked up from germline, CDR1 is SGHNT and CDR2 is YYREEE (reference sequence). The CDR3 reads CASSSGLAYYEQYF. The CDR3 DNA sequence: TGTGCCAGCAGCTCGGGACTAGCTTACTACGAGCAGTACTTC.

The gene calls are TRBV21-1 and TRBJ2-3; TRBD1, the table's D call, lacks a check against the DNA. TRBV21-1 corresponds to a pseudogene. The CDR3 has 17 residues. The CDR3 nucleotides read TGTGCCAGCAGCCGAACCTGCCGCGCTACAGGCGCAGATACGCAGTATTTT. Translation: CASSRTCRATGADTQYF.

CDR3 loop: CASSPPSGGEREAFF. In nucleotides, the CDR3 is TGTGCCAGCTCACCACCATCAGGGGGCGAGAGGGAAGCTTTCTTT. This chain joins TRBV18 and TRBJ1-1; 8 nucleotides agree with TRBD1. V lost 0 bases to trimming and J lost 8 bases; unmatched junction nucleotides: 8. This CDR3 comprises 15 residues. The germline CDR1 and CDR2 sequences are KGHSH and LQKENI.

This chain uses TRBV5-5 with TRBJ2-3; 9 nucleotides line up with TRBD2. The CDR3 has 15 amino acids. Unmatched junction bases numbered 4, after V lost 3 bases and J lost 2 bases. CDR1 is SGHKS and CDR2 is YYEKEE in the germline V gene (reference sequence). Here the CDR3 DNA reads TGTGCCAGCAGCTGGTTAGCGGGGGCCACAGATACGCAGTATTTT. It encodes CASSWLAGATDTQYF. Full variable domain (outside the CDR3, taken from reference TRBV5-5 and TRBJ2-3): DAGVTQSPTHLIKTRGQQVTLRCSPISGHKSVSWYQQVLGQGPQFIFQYYEKEERGRGNFPDRFSARQFPNYSSELNVNALLLGDSALYLCASSWLAGATDTQYFGPGTRLTVL.

The rearrangement uses TRBV5-4 and TRBJ2-2; TRBD2 matches 8 bases. CDR3 length: 15 residues. V lost 0 bases to trimming and J lost 4 bases; unmatched junction nucleotides: 2. From germline, CDR1 is SGHNT and CDR2 YYREEE (reference sequence). CDR3: CASSLDGGATGELFF. The CDR3 DNA sequence: TGTGCCAGCAGCTTGGACGGGGGGGCCACCGGGGAGCTGTTTTTT.

This clone appeared a single time. This chain joins TRBV5-4 and TRBJ2-3, with 16 bases lining up with TRBD2. CDR3 length: 16 amino acids. J gave up 4 bases and V 4 bases, and 3 bases lay outside the gene matches. Germline loops: CDR1 SGHNT, CDR2 YYREEE (reference sequence). The CDR3 spells CASSRGLAGGADTQYF. CDR3 DNA sequence: TGTGCCAGCAGCCGGGGACTAGCGGGAGGGGCAGATACGCAGTATTTT.

The gene calls are TRBV18 and TRBJ1-3; no clear D. Deletions cut 2 bases from V and 1 base from J, with 12 bases between. The CDR3 is 16 residues long. Germline V lookup: CDR1 KGHSH, CDR2 LQKENI. The CDR3 region is CASSPDSGPSGNTIYF. CDR3 bases: TGTGCCAGCTCACCAGATTCAGGACCATCTGGAAACACCATATATTTT.

This sequence joins TRBV19 and TRBJ2-5; perhaps TRBD2 as D (5 bases). Per germline, CDR1 LNHDA and CDR2 SQIVND (reference sequence). The CDR3 totals 12 residues. Trimming cost V 7 bases and J 2 bases, with 8 bases left between them. The CDR3 DNA reads as TGTGCCAGTATGGACTTTCAAGAGACCCAGTACTTC. Translated, it gives CASMDFQETQYF.

V is TRBV19 and J is TRBJ1-5, with TRBD1 identical over 9 bases. Trimming removed 1 base from V and 6 bases from J; junction bases left unmatched: 7. Germline CDR1 reads LNHDA; CDR2 reads SQIVND (reference sequence). This CDR3 is 16 amino acids long. The DNA of the CDR3 is TGTGCCAGTAGTATAGGTCCGGGACAGGGCGGTCAGCCCCAGCATTTT. The encoded protein is CASSIGPGQGGQPQHF. Full variable domain (rest looked up from reference TRBV19 and TRBJ1-5): DGGITQSPKYLFRKEGQNVTLSCEQNLNHDAMYWYRQDPGQGLRLIYYSQIVNDFQKGDIAEGYSVSREKKESFPLTVTSAQKNPTAFYLCASSIGPGQGGQPQHFGDGTRLSIL.

The chain recombines TRBV5-4 with TRBJ2-2; D uncertain. The germline V gene has CDR1 SGHNT and CDR2 YYREEE (reference sequence). V was pared by 4 bases and J by 3 bases, with 7 bases between. The CDR3 has 13 amino acids. CDR3 DNA sequence: TGTGCCAGCAGCCCCCCGGACACCGGGGAGCTGTTTTTT. It specifies CASSPPDTGELFF. Looking up the rest from reference TRBV5-4 and TRBJ2-2 gives the full variable domain: ETGVTQSPTHLIKTRGQQVTLRCSSQSGHNTVSWYQQALGQGPQFIFQYYREEENGRGNFPPRFSGLQFPNYSSELNVNALELDDSALYLCASSPPDTGELFFGEGSRLTVL.

The genes are TRBV11-3 and TRBJ2-1; 10 bases map to TRBD2. The V and J ends lost 5 bases and 0 bases, in that order; junction bases with no gene match: 7. The CDR3 covers 17 residues. Germline V gene lookup returns CDR1 SGHNT and CDR2 YENEEA. CDR3 sequence (DNA): TGTGCCAGCAGCCTATCGACTAGCGGGTACTCCTACAATGAGCAGTTCTTC. Protein sequence: CASSLSTSGYSYNEQFF.

The V and J genes are TRBV6-4 and TRBJ1-4, with D possibly being TRBD1 (5 bases). This CDR3 comprises 17 residues. Trimming removed 0 bases at V and 4 bases at J, with 15 bases between. CDR1 and CDR2 (germline): MRHNA, SNTAGT. CDR3 in amino acids: CASSDSSGRLINEKLFF. In DNA form, the CDR3 reads TGTGCCAGCAGTGACTCCTCAGGGAGGCTTATTAATGAAAAACTGTTTTTT.

J is TRBJ2-2 and V is TRBV5-3; no clear D gene. TRBV5-3 is classed as an ORF, of uncertain function. This CDR3 contains 17 residues. The germline V and J ends were trimmed by 7 bases and 5 bases, with 24 bases remaining between them. CDR3 sequence reads: CARVPPIEGPKTGELFF. CDR3 nucleotide sequence: TGTGCCAGAGTACCGCCGATTGAAGGGCCTAAAACCGGGGAGCTGTTTTTT.

The count of this clone is one. The chain uses TRBV30 and TRBJ2-7; D gene ambiguous. Germline-derived CDR1 and CDR2 are GTSNPN and SVGIG (reference sequence). The V end lost 0 bases, the J end lost 2 bases, and 11 bases lay between the germline ends. This CDR3 has 14 residues. As DNA, the CDR3 is TGTGCCTGGAGTGTTGGGGTTACGGCCTACGAGCAGTACTTC. Its translation: CAWSVGVTAYEQYF. The full variable domain, with the rest looked up from reference TRBV30 and TRBJ2-7, is SQTIHQWPATLVQPVGSPLSLECTVEGTSNPNLYWYRQAAGRGLQLLFYSVGIGQISSEVPQNLSASRPQDRQFILSSKKLLLSDSGFYLCAWSVGVTAYEQYFGPGTRLTVT.